Described below is a single T cell receptor (beta chain) sequence and its context. The data stem from a study of immune characterization of retroperitoneal liposarcoma. This CDR3 has 15 amino acids. Germline loops: CDR1 MGHRA, CDR2 YSYEKL. V was cut by 3 bases and J by 2 bases, with 11 bases left in between. Each CDR3 protein gets one entry after TCRdb re-called the PCR reads with MiXCR. The table lists some 9,300 distinct CDR3 sequences, around a third of them singletons. This clonotype was obtained from a female donor with retroperitoneal liposarcoma. Input material: tumor tissue. The chain links TRBV4-1 to TRBJ2-1; D gene unclear. The CDR3 DNA reads as TGCGCCAGCAGCCAGACCAAGGGAACCTACAATGAGCAGTTCTTC. Protein sequence: CASSQTKGTYNEQFF.